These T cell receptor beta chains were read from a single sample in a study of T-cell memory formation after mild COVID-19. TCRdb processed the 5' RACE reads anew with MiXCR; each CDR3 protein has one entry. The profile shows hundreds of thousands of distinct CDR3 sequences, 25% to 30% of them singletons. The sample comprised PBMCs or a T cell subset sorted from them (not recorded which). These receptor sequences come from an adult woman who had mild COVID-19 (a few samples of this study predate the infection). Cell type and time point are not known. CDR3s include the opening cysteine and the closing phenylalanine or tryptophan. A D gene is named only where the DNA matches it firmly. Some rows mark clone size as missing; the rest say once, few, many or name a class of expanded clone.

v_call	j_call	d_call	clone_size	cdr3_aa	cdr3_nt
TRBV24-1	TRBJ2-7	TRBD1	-	CATSDGGQANYEQYF	TGTGCCACCAGTGACGGGGGACAGGCGAACTACGAGCAGTACTTC
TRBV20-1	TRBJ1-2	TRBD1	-	CSARDRYRQDRQTF	TGCAGTGCTAGAGATAGGTATCGCCAGGACAGGCAGACCTTC
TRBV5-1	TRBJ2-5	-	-	CASSLAVGRMETQYF	TGCGCCAGCAGCTTGGCCGTTGGCAGGATGGAGACCCAGTACTTC
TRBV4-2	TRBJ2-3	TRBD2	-	CASSQWTSGGADTQYF	TGTGCCAGCAGCCAATGGACTAGCGGGGGGGCAGATACGCAGTATTTT
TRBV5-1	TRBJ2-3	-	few	CASRRAEPTDTQYF	TGCGCCAGCAGACGAGCGGAACCCACAGATACGCAGTATTTT
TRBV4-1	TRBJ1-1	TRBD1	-	CASSQARVTGRTEAFF	TGCGCCAGCAGCCAAGCCCGAGTGACAGGGAGGACTGAAGCTTTCTTT
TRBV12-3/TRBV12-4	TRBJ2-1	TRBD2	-	CAITALAGAPEQFF	TGTGCCATAACGGCCCTAGCGGGAGCACCTGAGCAGTTCTTC
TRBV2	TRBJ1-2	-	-	CASSDPRDANYGYTF	TGTGCCAGCAGTGACCCTAGAGACGCTAACTATGGCTACACCTTC
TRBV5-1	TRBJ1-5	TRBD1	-	CASSPTTGFVEPQHF	TGCGCCAGCAGCCCAACGACAGGGTTTGTTGAACCCCAGCATTTT
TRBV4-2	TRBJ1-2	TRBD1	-	CASSQVEGRQGINYGYTF	TGTGCCAGCAGCCAAGTAGAGGGGAGACAGGGGATCAACTATGGCTACACCTTC
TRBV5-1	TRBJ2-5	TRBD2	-	CASSAGTSYETQYF	TGCGCCAGCAGCGCCGGGACTAGCTATGAGACCCAGTACTTC
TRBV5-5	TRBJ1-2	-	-	CASTQEVGSGYTF	TGTGCCAGCACTCAGGAGGTAGGGTCTGGCTACACCTTC
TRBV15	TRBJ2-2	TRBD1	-	CATRRQGAQNTGELFF	TGTGCCACCCGAAGACAGGGGGCTCAGAACACCGGGGAGCTGTTTTTT
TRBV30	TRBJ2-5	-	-	CAWSRSLVLETQYF	TGTGCCTGGAGCCGATCACTAGTACTGGAGACCCAGTACTTC
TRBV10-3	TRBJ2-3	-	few	CAISGDDTQYF	TGTGCCATCAGCGGGGACGATACGCAGTATTTT
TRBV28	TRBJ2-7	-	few	CASSLEWAGYEQYF	TGTGCCAGCAGTTTAGAGTGGGCAGGCTACGAGCAGTACTTC
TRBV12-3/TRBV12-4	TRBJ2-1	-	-	CASSSLALSYNEQFF	TGTGCCAGCAGCTCCCTCGCCCTCTCCTACAATGAGCAGTTCTTC
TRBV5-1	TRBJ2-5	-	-	CASSLGGSTQETQYF	TGCGCCAGCAGCTTGGGGGGGTCCACTCAAGAGACCCAGTACTTC
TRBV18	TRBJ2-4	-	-	CASSPNFLAKNIQYF	TGTGCCAGCTCACCGAATTTTCTAGCCAAAAACATTCAGTACTTC
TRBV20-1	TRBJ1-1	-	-	CSARPSGQGNTEAFF	TGCAGTGCTAGACCCTCGGGGCAGGGGAACACTGAAGCTTTCTTT
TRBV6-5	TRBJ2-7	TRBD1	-	CASSLFKTGWGDEQYF	TGTGCCAGCAGCTTATTCAAGACAGGGTGGGGCGACGAGCAGTACTTC
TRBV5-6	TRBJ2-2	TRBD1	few	CASSAAGTDETGELFF	TGTGCCAGCAGCGCGGCCGGGACAGACGAAACCGGGGAGCTGTTTTTT
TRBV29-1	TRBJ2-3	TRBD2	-	CSGGVAGGTDTQYF	TGCAGCGGGGGGGTAGCGGGAGGCACAGATACGCAGTATTTT
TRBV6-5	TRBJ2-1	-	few	CASRWAQEQFF	TGTGCCAGCCGATGGGCCCAAGAGCAGTTCTTC
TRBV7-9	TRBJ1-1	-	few	CASVVPGLNTEAFF	TGTGCCAGCGTGGTCCCCGGTTTGAACACTGAAGCTTTCTTT
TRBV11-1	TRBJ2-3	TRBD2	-	CASSPGLAVSTDTQYF	TGTGCCAGCAGCCCCGGACTAGCGGTTAGCACAGATACGCAGTATTTT